The clone carrying this TCR beta chain came up a few times. What was amplified from RNA transcripts were TCR beta CDR3 regions. A set of HTBI primers served as the primers for a first-round RT-PCR of the TCR CDR3. MiXCR, run by TCRdb on the multiplex PCR reads, gives a single entry per CDR3 protein. The repertoire consists of roughly 580,000 distinct CDR3 sequences, with roughly 13% occurring once and the leading ten covering 5.8%. The sample originates from a study of T cells in Graves' hyperthyroidism and ophthalmopathy. From germline, CDR1 is MNHEY and CDR2 SVGAGI. This CDR3 spans 14 amino acids. V dropped 2 bases and J dropped 4 bases, with 11 bases sitting between them.

The chain recombines TRBV6-5 with TRBJ1-1; D uncertain. Sample: blood. The TCR sequence derives from a woman aged 25-40 years with Graves' hyperthyroidism that later progressed to Graves' ophthalmopathy. CDR3 coding DNA: TGTGCCAGCAGTTACCTGGGCCGCTCCACTGAAGCTTTCTTT. Its translation: CASSYLGRSTEAFF.